Sequencing of this TCR beta chain was carried out in a study of blood T cell repertoires in COVID-19. For the study at large: Italy, Spain and the United States were the sources of the convalescent and acute COVID-19 samples. Sample material is recorded as cDNA or gDNA derived from T cells, B-cell-depleted T cells, or PBMCs.

The germline V gene encodes CDR1 KGHSH and CDR2 LQKENI. V trimming: 2 bases; J trimming: 2 bases; junction bases outside the gene matches: 3. The CDR3 extends over 17 amino acids. Libraries were prepared by immunoSEQ multiplex PCR; TCRdb keeps only in-frame clonotypes and omits some of them. Among tens of thousands of clones listed, around nine tenths were seen once. The chain combines TRBV18 with TRBJ2-6; 10 bases fit TRBD1. The receptor comes from a woman aged 60-75 years with acute or convalescent COVID-19. The sample taken for sequencing was peripheral blood. CDR3 loop: CASSPRTGGAGANVLTF. CDR3 DNA sequence: TGTGCCAGCTCACCAAGGACAGGGGGTGCTGGGGCCAACGTCCTGACTTTC. The full variable domain, its missing parts supplied by reference TRBV18 and TRBJ2-6, is NAGVMQNPRHLVRRRGQEARLRCSPMKGHSHVYWYRQLPEEGLKFMVYLQKENIIDESGMPKERFSAEFPKEGPSILRIQQVVRGDSAAYFCASSPRTGGAGANVLTFGAGSRLTVL.